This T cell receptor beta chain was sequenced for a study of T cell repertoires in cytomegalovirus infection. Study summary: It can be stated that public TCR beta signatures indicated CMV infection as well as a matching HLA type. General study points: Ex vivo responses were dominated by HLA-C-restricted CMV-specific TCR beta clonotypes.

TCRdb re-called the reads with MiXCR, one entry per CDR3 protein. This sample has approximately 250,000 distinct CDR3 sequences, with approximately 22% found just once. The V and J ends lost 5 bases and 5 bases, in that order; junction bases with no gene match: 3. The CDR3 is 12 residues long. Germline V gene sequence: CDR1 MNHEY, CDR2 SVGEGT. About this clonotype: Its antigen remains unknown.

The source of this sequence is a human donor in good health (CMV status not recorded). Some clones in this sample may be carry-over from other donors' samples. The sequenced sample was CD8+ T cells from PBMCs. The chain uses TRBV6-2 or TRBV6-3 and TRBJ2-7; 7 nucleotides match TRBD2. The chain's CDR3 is CASSGLVHEQYF. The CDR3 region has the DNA TGTGCCAGCAGTGGACTAGTACACGAGCAGTACTTC.